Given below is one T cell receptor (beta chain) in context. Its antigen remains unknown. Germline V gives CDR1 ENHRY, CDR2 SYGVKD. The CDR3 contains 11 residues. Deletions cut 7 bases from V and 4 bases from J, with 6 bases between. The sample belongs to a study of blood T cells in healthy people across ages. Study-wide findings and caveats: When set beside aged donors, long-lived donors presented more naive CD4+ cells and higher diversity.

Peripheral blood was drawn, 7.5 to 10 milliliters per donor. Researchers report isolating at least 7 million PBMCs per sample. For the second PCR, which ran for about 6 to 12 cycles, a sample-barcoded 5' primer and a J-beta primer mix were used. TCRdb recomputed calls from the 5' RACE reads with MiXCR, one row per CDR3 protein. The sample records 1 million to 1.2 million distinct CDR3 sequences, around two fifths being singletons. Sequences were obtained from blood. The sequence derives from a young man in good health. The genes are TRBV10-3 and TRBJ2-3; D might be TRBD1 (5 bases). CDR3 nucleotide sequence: TGTGCCATCAAAGGGGCAGATACGCAGTATTTT. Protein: CAIKGADTQYF.